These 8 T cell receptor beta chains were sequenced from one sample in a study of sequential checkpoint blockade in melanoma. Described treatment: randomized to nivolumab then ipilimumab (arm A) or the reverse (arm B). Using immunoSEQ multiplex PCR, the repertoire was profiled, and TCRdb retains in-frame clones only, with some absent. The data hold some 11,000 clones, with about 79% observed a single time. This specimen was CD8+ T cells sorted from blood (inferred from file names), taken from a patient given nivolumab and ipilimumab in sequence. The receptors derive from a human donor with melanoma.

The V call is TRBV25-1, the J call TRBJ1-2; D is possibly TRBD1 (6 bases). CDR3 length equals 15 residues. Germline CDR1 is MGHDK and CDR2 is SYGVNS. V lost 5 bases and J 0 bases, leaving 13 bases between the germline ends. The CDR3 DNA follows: TGTGCCAGCAGTTTGACAGGCCCAGCTAACTATGGCTACACCTTC. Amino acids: CASSLTGPANYGYTF.

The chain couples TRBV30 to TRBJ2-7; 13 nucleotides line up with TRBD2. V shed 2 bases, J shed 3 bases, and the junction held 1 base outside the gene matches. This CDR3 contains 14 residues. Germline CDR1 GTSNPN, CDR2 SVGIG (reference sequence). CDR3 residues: CAWSWTSGSYEQYF. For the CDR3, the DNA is TGTGCCTGGAGTTGGACTAGCGGGAGCTACGAGCAGTACTTC.

The CDR3 region has the DNA TGCAGCGTTTGGGAGGGGTATGGCTACACCTTC. This encodes CSVWEGYGYTF. The chain couples TRBV29-1 to TRBJ1-2; a possible D gene is TRBD1 (5 bases). The V end lost 5 bases, the J end lost 5 bases, and 9 bases lay between the germline ends. The CDR3 consists of 11 residues. Germline loops: CDR1 SQVTM, CDR2 ANQGSEA.

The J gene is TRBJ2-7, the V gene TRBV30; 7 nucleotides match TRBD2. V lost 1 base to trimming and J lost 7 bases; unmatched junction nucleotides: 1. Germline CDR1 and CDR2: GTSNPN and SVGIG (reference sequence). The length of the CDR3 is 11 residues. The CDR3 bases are TGTGCCTGGAGTGCCGGGGGGGAGCAGTACTTC. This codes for CAWSAGGEQYF.

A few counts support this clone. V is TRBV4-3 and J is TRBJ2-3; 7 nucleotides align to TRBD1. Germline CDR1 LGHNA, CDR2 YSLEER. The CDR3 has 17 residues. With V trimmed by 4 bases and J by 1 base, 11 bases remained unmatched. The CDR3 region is CASSPYTGASGTDTQYF. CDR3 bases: TGCGCCAGCAGCCCTTACACAGGGGCCTCGGGCACAGATACGCAGTATTTT.

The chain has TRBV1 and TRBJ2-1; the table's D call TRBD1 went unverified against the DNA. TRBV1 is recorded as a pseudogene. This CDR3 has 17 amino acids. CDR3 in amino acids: CTSSPGRGCQSYNEQFF. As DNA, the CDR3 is TGCACCAGCAGCCCGGGTAGGGGGTGCCAATCCTACAATGAGCAGTTCTTC.

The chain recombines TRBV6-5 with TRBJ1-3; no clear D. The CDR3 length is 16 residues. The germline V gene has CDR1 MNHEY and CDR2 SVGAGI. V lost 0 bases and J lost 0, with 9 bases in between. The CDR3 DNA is TGTGCCAGCAGTTACTCGTCCCCGAGCTCTGGAAACACCATATATTTT. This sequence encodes CASSYSSPSSGNTIYF.

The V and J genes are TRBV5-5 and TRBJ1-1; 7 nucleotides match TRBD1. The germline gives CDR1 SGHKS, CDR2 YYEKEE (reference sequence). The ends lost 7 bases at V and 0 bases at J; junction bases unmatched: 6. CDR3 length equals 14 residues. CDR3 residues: CASGQALMNTEAFF. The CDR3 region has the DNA TGTGCCAGCGGACAGGCTCTAATGAACACTGAAGCTTTCTTT. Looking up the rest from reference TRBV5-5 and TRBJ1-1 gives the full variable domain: DAGVTQSPTHLIKTRGQQVTLRCSPISGHKSVSWYQQVLGQGPQFIFQYYEKEERGRGNFPDRFSARQFPNYSSELNVNALLLGDSALYLCASGQALMNTEAFFGQGTRLTVV.